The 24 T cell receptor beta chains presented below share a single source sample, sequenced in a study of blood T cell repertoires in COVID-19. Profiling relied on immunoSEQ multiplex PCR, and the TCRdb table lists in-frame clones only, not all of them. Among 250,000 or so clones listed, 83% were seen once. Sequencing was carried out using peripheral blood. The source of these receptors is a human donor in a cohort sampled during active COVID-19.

This CDR3 reads CASSWPPMQAAWEQYF. CDR3 coding DNA: TGTGCCAGCAGTTGGCCACCGATGCAGGCTGCGTGGGAGCAGTACTTC. The chain links TRBV27 to TRBJ2-7; D remains unclear. Germline lookup yields CDR1 MNHEY and CDR2 SMNVEV (reference sequence). Trimming stripped 4 bases from V and 7 bases from J, with 23 bases between. This CDR3 contains 16 residues.

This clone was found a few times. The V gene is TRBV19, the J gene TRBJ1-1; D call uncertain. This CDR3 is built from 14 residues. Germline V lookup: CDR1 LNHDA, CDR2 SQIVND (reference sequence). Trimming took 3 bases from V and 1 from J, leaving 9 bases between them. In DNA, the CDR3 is TGTGCCAGTAGTATTATCTCCCCGAACACTGAAGCTTTCTTT. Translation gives CASSIISPNTEAFF. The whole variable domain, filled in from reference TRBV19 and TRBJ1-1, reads DGGITQSPKYLFRKEGQNVTLSCEQNLNHDAMYWYRQDPGQGLRLIYYSQIVNDFQKGDIAEGYSVSREKKESFPLTVTSAQKNPTAFYLCASSIISPNTEAFFGQGTRLTVV.

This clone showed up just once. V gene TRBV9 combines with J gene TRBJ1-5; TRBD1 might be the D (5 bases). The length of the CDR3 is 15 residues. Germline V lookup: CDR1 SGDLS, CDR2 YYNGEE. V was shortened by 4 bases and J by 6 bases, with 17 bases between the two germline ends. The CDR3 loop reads CASSSGVGRGQPQHF. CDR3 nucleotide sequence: TGTGCCAGCAGCTCCGGGGTGGGGCGGGGTCAGCCCCAGCATTTT.

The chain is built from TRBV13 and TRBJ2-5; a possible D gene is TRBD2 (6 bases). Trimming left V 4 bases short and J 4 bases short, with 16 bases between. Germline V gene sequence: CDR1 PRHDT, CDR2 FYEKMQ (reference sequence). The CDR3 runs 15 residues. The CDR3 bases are TGTGCCAGCAGCTCAACCAGGGAGGTCCGAGAGACCCAGTACTTC. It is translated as CASSSTREVRETQYF.

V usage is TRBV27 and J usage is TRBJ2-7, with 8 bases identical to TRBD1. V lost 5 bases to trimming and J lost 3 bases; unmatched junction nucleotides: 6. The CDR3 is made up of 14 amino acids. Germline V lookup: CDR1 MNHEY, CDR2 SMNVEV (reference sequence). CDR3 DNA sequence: TGTGCCAGCAGTATACGGACAGGGCGCTACGAGCAGTACTTC. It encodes CASSIRTGRYEQYF.

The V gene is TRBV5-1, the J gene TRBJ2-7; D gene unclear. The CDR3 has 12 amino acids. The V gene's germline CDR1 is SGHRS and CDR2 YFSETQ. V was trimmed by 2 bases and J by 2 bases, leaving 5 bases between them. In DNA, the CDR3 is TGCGCCAGCAGCTTTTCCACCTACGAGCAGTACTTC. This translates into CASSFSTYEQYF.

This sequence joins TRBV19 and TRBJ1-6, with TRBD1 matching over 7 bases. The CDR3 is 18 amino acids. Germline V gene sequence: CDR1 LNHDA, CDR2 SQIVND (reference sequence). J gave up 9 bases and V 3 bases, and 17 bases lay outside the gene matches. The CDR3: CASSIWGWTGGVVSPLHF. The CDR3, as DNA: TGTGCCAGTAGTATCTGGGGGTGGACAGGTGGAGTTGTTTCACCCCTCCACTTT.

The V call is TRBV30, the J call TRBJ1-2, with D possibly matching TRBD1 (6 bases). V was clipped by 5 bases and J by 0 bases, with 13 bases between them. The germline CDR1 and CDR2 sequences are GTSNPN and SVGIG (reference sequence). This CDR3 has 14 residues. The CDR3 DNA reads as TGTGCCTGGTACGACAGGTCCACTAACTATGGCTACACCTTC. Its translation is CAWYDRSTNYGYTF.

The CDR3 region has the DNA TGTGCCAGCAGCTTAAGACAAGGGAACACTGAAGCTTTCTTT. Translated: CASSLRQGNTEAFF. The rearrangement links TRBV5-5 to TRBJ1-1; D is undetermined. This CDR3 spans 14 amino acids. Germline CDR1 is SGHKS and CDR2 is YYEKEE (reference sequence). Trimming removed 2 bases from V and 1 base from J, with 9 bases in between.

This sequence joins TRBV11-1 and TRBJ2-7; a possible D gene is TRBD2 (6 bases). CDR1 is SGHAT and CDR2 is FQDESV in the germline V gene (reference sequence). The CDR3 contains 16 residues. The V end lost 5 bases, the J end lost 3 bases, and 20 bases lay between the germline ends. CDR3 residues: CASSRPGERVNYEQYF. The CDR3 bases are TGTGCCAGCAGCCGGCCGGGAGAGCGGGTTAACTACGAGCAGTACTTC.

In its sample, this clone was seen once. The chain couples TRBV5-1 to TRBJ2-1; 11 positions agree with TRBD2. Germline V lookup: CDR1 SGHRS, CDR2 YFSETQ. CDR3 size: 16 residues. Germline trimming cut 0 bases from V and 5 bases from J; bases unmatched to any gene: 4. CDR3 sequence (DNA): TGCGCCAGCAGCTTGGAAGGGACTAGCGGCAACAATGAGCAGTTCTTC. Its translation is CASSLEGTSGNNEQFF. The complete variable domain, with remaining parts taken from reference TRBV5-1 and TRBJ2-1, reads KAGVTQTPRYLIKTRGQQVTLSCSPISGHRSVSWYQQTPGQGLQFLFEYFSETQRNKGNFPGRFSGRQFSNSRSEMNVSTLELGDSALYLCASSLEGTSGNNEQFFGPGTRLTVL.

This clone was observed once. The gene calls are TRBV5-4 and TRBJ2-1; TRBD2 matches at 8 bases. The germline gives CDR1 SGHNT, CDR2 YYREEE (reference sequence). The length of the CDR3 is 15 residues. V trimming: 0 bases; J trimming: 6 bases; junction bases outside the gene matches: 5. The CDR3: CASSLGRGEVNEQFF. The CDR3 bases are TGTGCCAGCAGCTTGGGGCGGGGGGAAGTCAATGAGCAGTTCTTC.

DNA of the CDR3: TGTGCCAGCAGCTTGGGAATGGGGACAGCTGAAGCTTTCTTT. Its protein is CASSLGMGTAEAFF. The V gene is TRBV5-4, the J gene TRBJ1-1; 7 bases are shared with TRBD1. Germline V gene lookup returns CDR1 SGHNT and CDR2 YYREEE (reference sequence). CDR3 size: 14 residues. V lost 0 bases to trimming and J lost 6 bases; unmatched junction nucleotides: 5.

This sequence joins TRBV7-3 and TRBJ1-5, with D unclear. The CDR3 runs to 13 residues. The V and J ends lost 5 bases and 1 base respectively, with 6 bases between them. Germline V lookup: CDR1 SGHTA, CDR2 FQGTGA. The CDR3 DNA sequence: TGTGCCAGCAGCAGCGACAGCAATCAGCCCCAGCATTTT. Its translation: CASSSDSNQPQHF.

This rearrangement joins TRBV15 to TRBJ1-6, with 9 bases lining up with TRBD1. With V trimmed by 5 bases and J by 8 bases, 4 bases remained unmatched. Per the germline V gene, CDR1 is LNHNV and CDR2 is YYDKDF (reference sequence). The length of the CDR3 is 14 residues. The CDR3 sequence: CATSGRDRDSPLHF. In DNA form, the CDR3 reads TGTGCCACCAGCGGCCGGGACAGGGATTCACCCCTCCACTTT.

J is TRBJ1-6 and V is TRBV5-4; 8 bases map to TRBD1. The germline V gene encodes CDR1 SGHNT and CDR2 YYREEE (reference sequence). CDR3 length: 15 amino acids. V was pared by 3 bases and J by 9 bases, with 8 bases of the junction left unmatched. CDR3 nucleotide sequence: TGTGCCAGCAGCTCCGGACAGGGCGTAGGTTCACCCCTCCACTTT. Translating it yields CASSSGQGVGSPLHF.

The DNA of the CDR3 is TGCGCCAGCAGCTCGAACGGGGAGAACACTGAAGCTTTCTTT. Residues: CASSSNGENTEAFF. This chain connects TRBV5-1 to TRBJ1-1, with D unresolved. This CDR3 is 14 amino acids long. Germline V gene sequence: CDR1 SGHRS, CDR2 YFSETQ. V was cut by 3 bases and J by 1 base, with 10 bases left in between.

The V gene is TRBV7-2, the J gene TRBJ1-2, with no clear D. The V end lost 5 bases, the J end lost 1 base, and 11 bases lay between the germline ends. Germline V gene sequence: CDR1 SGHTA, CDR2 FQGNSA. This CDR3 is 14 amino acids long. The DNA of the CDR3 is TGTGCCAGCAGCGCGACCGGGGTTAACTATGGCTACACCTTC. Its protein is CASSATGVNYGYTF.

The CDR3: CAISGQGAPGANVLTF. The CDR3 bases are TGTGCCATCAGTGGACAGGGGGCGCCTGGGGCCAACGTCCTGACTTTC. The V call is TRBV10-3, the J call TRBJ2-6, with 10 bases fitting TRBD1. Germline CDR1 ENHRY, CDR2 SYGVKD. The CDR3 runs to 16 residues. The V gene end was trimmed by 4 bases and the J gene end by 2 bases; junction bases not matched to a gene: 2.

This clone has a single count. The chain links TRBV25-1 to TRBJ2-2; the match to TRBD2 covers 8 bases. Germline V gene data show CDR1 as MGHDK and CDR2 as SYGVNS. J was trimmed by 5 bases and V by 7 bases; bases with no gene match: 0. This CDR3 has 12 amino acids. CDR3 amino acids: CASTGGTGELFF. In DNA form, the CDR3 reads TGTGCCAGCACGGGGGGGACCGGGGAGCTGTTTTTT.

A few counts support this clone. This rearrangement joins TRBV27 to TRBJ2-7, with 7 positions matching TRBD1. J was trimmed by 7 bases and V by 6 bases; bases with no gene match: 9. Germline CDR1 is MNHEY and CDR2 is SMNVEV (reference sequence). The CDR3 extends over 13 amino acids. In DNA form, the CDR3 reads TGTGCCAGCAGCCAAACAGGGGTCCGGGAGCAGTACTTC. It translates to CASSQTGVREQYF.

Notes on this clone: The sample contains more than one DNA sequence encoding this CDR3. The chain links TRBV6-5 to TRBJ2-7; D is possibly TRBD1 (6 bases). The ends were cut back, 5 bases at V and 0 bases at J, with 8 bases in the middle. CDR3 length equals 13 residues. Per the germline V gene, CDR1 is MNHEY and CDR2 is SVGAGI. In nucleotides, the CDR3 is TGTGCCAGCAGTAGAGGGGGCTCCTACGAGCAGTACTTC. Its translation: CASSRGGSYEQYF.

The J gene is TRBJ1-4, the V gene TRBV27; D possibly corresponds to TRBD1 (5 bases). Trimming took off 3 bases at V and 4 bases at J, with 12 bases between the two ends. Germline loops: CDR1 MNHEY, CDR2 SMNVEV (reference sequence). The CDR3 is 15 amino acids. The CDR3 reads CASSFGGGNNEKLFF. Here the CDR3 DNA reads TGTGCCAGCAGTTTTGGGGGGGGTAATAATGAAAAACTGTTTTTT.

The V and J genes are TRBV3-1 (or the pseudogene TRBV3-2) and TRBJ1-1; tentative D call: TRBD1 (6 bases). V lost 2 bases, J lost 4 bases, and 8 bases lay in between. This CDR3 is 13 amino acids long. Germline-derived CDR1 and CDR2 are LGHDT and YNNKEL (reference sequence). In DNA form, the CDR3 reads TGTGCCAGCAGCCAATTAGGGGGCACTGAAGCTTTCTTT. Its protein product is CASSQLGGTEAFF.